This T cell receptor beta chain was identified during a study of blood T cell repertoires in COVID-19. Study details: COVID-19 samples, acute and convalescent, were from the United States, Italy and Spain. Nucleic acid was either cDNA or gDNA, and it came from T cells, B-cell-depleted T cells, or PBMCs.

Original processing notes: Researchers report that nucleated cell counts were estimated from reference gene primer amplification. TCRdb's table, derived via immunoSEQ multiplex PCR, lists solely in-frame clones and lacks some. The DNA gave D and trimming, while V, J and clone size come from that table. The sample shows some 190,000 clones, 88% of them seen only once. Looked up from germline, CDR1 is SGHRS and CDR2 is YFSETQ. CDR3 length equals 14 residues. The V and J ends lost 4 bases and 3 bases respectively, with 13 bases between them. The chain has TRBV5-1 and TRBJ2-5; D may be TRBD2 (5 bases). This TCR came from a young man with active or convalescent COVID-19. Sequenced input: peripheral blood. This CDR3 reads CASSVQRVKETQYF. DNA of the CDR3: TGCGCCAGCAGCGTCCAGAGGGTAAAAGAGACCCAGTACTTC.